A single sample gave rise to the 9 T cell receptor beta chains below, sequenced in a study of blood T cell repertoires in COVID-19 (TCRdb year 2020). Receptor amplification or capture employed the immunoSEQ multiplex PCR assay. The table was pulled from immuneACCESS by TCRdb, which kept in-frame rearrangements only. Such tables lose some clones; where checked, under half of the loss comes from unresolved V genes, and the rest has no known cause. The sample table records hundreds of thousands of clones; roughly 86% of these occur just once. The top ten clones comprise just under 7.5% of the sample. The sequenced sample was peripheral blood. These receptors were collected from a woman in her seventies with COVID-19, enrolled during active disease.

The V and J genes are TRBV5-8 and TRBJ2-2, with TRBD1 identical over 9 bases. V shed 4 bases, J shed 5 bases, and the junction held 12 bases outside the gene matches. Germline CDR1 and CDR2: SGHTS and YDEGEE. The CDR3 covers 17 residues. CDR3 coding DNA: TGTGCCAGCAGCGAGGGGACAGGGAGGATCGTAACCGGGGAGCTGTTTTTT. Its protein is CASSEGTGRIVTGELFF.

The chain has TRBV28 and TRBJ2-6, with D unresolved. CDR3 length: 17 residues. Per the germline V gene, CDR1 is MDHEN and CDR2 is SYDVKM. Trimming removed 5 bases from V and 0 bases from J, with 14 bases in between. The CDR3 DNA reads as TGTGCCAGCAGTCTGCCTTTGTGGAGCTCTGGGGCCAACGTCCTGACTTTC. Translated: CASSLPLWSSGANVLTF.

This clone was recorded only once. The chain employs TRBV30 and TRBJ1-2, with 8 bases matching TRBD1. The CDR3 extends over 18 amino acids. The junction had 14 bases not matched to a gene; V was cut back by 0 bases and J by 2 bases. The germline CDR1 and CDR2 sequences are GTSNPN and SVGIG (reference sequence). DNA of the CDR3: TGTGCCTGGAGTGTAGGACAATCGGGCAGGGGGCAGAACTATGGCTACACCTTC. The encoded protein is CAWSVGQSGRGQNYGYTF.

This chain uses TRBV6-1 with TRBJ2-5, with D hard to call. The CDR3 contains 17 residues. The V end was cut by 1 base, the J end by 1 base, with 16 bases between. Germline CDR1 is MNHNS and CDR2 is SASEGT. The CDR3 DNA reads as TGTGCCAGCAGTGAAGTAAAGCGTACTTCGGCCCAAGAGACCCAGTACTTC. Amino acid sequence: CASSEVKRTSAQETQYF.

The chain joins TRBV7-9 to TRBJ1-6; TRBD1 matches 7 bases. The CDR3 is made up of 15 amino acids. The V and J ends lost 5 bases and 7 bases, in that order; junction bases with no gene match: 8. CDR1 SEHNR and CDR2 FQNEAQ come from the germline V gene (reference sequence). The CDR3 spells CASSPRQGQNSPLHF. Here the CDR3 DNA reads TGTGCCAGCAGCCCAAGACAGGGTCAGAATTCACCCCTCCACTTT.

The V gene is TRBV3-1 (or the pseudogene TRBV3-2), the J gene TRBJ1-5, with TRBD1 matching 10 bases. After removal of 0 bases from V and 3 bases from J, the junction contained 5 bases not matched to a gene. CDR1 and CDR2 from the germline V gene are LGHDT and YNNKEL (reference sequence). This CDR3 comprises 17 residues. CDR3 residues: CASSQEWGTGVNQPQHF. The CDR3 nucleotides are TGTGCCAGCAGCCAAGAATGGGGGACAGGGGTCAATCAGCCCCAGCATTTT.

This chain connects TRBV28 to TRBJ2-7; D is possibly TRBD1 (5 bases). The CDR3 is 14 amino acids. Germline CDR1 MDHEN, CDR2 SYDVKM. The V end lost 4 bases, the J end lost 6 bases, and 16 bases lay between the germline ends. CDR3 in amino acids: CASSSEREGAEQYF. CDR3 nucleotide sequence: TGTGCCAGCAGTTCGGAAAGGGAAGGGGCCGAGCAGTACTTC.

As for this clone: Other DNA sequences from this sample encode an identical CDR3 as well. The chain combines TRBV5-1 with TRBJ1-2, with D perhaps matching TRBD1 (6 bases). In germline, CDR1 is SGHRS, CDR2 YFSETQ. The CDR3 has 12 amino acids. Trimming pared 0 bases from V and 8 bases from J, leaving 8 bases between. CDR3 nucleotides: TGCGCCAGCAGCTTGGCAGGGGAAGGCTACACCTTC. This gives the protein CASSLAGEGYTF. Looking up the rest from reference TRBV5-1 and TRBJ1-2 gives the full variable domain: KAGVTQTPRYLIKTRGQQVTLSCSPISGHRSVSWYQQTPGQGLQFLFEYFSETQRNKGNFPGRFSGRQFSNSRSEMNVSTLELGDSALYLCASSLAGEGYTFGSGTRLTVV.

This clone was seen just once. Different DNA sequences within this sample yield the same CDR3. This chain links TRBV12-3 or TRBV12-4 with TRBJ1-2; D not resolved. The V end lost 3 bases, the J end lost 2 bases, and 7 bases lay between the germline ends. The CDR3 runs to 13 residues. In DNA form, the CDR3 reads TGTGCCAGCAGTTTGGCGGCCAACTATGGCTACACCTTC. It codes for CASSLAANYGYTF.